Following are 14 T cell receptor beta chains from one sample sequenced in a study of post-analysis software for immune sequencing data. Regarding the study as a whole: Relative to controls, patients had five TRBV segments at higher frequency, with TRBV5-6, TRBV5-1 and TRBV20-1 among these.

Which antigens these TCRs recognize remains unknown. Presence of unique molecular identifiers characterized the TCR beta cDNA libraries. TCRdb re-called the PCR reads with MiXCR, one entry per CDR3 protein. The sample consists of about 380,000 distinct CDR3 sequences, less than 40% of them appearing once. Sequenced material: blood. The receptors were sampled from a girl between 10 and 17 years old with multiple sclerosis.

V usage is TRBV6-5 and J usage is TRBJ1-1; D perhaps matches TRBD1 (5 bases). The CDR3 totals 13 residues. V lost 4 bases and J 10 bases, leaving 16 bases between the germline ends. The germline V gene has CDR1 MNHEY and CDR2 SVGAGI. CDR3 nucleotide sequence: TGTGCCAGCAGTTCAGGCTCTTGGGGGTCAGCTTTCTTT. Translating gives CASSSGSWGSAFF.

CDR3: CASSFTMRGSSTDTQYF. Here the CDR3 DNA reads TGCGCCAGCAGCTTCACCATGAGGGGCTCTAGCACAGATACGCAGTATTTT. This chain connects TRBV5-1 to TRBJ2-3, with D perhaps being TRBD1 or TRBD2 (5 bases each). The CDR3 totals 17 residues. Germline lookup yields CDR1 SGHRS and CDR2 YFSETQ. Deletions cut 2 bases from V and 0 bases from J, with 16 bases between.

The chain employs TRBV4-3 and TRBJ2-7, with D tentatively TRBD1 (6 bases). V was clipped by 0 bases and J by 4 bases, with 16 bases between them. The CDR3 consists of 16 residues. The germline gives CDR1 LGHNA, CDR2 YSLEER. CDR3 sequence (DNA): TGCGCCAGCAGCCAAGAAAGAGACAGGCCCTTTTACGAGCAGTACTTC. This gives the protein CASSQERDRPFYEQYF.

This clonotype was observed a handful of times. V and J are TRBV12-3 or TRBV12-4 and TRBJ1-1, with D maybe TRBD1 (6 bases). V lost 2 bases and J 8 bases, leaving 12 bases between the germline ends. CDR3 length equals 13 residues. The CDR3 nucleotides read TGTGCCAGCAGTTTAATAGGCGGGGGCGAAGCTTTCTTT. It yields the protein CASSLIGGGEAFF.

This clonotype came up a few times. The chain carries TRBV24-1 and TRBJ2-5; D not certain. The CDR3 is 13 amino acids. V was trimmed by 5 bases and J by 2 bases, leaving 8 bases between them. The germline V gene has CDR1 KGHDR and CDR2 SFDVKD. CDR3 DNA sequence: TGTGCCACCAGTGTAGGCCCTCAAGAGACCCAGTACTTC. This encodes CATSVGPQETQYF.

This clonotype turned up a few times. The CDR3 nucleotides are TGTGCCAGCACCGCCATGGGTAGAGCTAGCAATCAGCCCCAGCATTTT. Translation: CASTAMGRASNQPQHF. The chain uses TRBV6-6 and TRBJ1-5; D is undetermined. V lost 7 bases to trimming and J lost 0 bases, with 16 bases between them. Looked up from germline, CDR1 is MNHNY and CDR2 is SVGAGI (reference sequence). This CDR3 is 16 amino acids long.

This clonotype was found a few times. V gene TRBV28 combines with J gene TRBJ2-3; TRBD2 matches 8 bases. The CDR3 totals 15 residues. The germline V gene encodes CDR1 MDHEN and CDR2 SYDVKM. J lost 4 bases, V lost 2 bases, and 5 bases had no gene match. The DNA of the CDR3 is TGTGCCAGCAGTTTAGGGGGACTAGGTGCAGATACGCAGTATTTT. Translation: CASSLGGLGADTQYF.

This clonotype was observed a few times. The chain employs TRBV20-1 and TRBJ2-7; 9 bases align to TRBD1. The length of the CDR3 is 12 residues. Germline V gene lookup returns CDR1 DFQATT and CDR2 SNEGSKA (reference sequence). The V and J ends lost 5 bases and 1 base, in that order; junction bases with no gene match: 0. CDR3 sequence (DNA): TGCAGTGCTGGGACAGGGTCCTACGAGCAGTACTTC. Translating gives CSAGTGSYEQYF.

This clonotype came up a few times. A much larger clone lies one base from this, so it may be a read error. This sequence joins TRBV3-1 and TRBJ2-5; no clear D gene. The CDR3 is 14 amino acids. Germline CDR1 LGHDT, CDR2 YNNKEL (reference sequence). CDR3 protein: CASSQDWAQGTQYF. The CDR3 DNA follows: TGTGCCAGCAGCCAAGATTGGGCTCAAGGGACCCAGTACTTC.

The chain combines TRBV20-1 with TRBJ2-7; D is tentatively TRBD1 or TRBD2 (6 bases each). The V gene's germline CDR1 is DFQATT and CDR2 SNEGSKA (reference sequence). The V gene lost 3 bases and the J gene lost 2 bases, with 17 bases spanning the gap. The CDR3 loop spans 15 amino acids. The CDR3 sequence: CSASGPRGGTYEQYF. CDR3 bases: TGCAGTGCTAGTGGGCCCAGGGGAGGCACCTACGAGCAGTACTTC.

Points on this clonotype: One end of the junction varies from germline; a read error may be responsible. The rearrangement links TRBV29-1 to TRBJ2-3; 9 nucleotides align to TRBD2. The CDR3 consists of 17 residues. Germline values: CDR1 SQVTM, CDR2 ANQGSEA. The chain's CDR3 is CSVEESPSGESTGTQYF. In DNA form, the CDR3 reads TGCAGCGTTGAAGAATCTCCTAGCGGGGAGAGCACAGGTACGCAGTATTTT.

This clonotype was counted between two and nine times. This rearrangement joins TRBV5-1 to TRBJ2-1; 13 nucleotides align to TRBD2. V dropped 3 bases and J dropped 3; count of bases not matched to a gene: 12. Germline V gene data show CDR1 as SGHRS and CDR2 as YFSETQ. The CDR3 runs to 19 residues. The CDR3 DNA reads TGCGCCAGCAGCTCATGGGGACTAGCGGGGACCCCGGGCTACAATGAGCAGTTCTTC. Amino acid sequence: CASSSWGLAGTPGYNEQFF.

This sequence joins TRBV3-1 and TRBJ2-1, with 7 bases aligning to TRBD1. The length of the CDR3 is 16 residues. Germline CDR1 and CDR2: LGHDT and YNNKEL (reference sequence). With V trimmed by 4 bases and J by 4 bases, 10 bases remained unmatched. The CDR3 sequence: CASSPASRGQYNEQFF. The CDR3, as DNA: TGTGCCAGCAGCCCCGCTAGCAGGGGACAGTACAATGAGCAGTTCTTC.

The V and J genes are TRBV7-3 and TRBJ2-3; maybe TRBD2 (6 bases). Per germline, CDR1 SGHTA and CDR2 FQGTGA. CDR3 length: 14 residues. The V and J ends lost 6 bases and 4 bases respectively, with 14 bases between them. For the CDR3, the DNA is TGTGCCAGCAGTCTACTCGGGGGAGCAGATACGCAGTATTTT. Protein: CASSLLGGADTQYF.